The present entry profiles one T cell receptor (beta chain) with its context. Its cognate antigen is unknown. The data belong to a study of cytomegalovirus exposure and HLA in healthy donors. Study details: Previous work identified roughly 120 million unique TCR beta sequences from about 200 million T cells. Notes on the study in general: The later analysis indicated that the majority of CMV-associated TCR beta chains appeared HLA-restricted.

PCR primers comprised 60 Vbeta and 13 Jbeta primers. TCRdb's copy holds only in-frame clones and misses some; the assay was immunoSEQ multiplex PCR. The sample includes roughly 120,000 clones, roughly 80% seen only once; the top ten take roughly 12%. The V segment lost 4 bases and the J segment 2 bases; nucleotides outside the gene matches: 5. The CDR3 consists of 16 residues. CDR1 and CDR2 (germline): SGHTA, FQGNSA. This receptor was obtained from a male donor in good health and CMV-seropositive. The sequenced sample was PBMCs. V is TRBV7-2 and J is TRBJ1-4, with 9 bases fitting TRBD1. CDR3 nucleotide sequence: TGTGCCAGCAGCTCACAGGGGGCGCGGACTAATGAAAAACTGTTTTTT. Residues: CASSSQGARTNEKLFF.